This TCR beta chain was profiled in a study of blood T cell repertoires in COVID-19. About the research overall: Samples representing acute and convalescent COVID-19 were sourced from the United States, Italy and Spain. Nucleic acid was either cDNA or gDNA, and it came from T cells, B-cell-depleted T cells, or PBMCs.

V was trimmed by 9 bases and J by 6 bases, leaving 15 bases between them. The CDR3 has 14 residues. Germline-derived CDR1 and CDR2 are SNHLY and FYNNEI. This clone was recorded only once. Original data processing: Estimation of nucleated cell counts relied on the amplification of reference gene primers. Some clones are missing from TCRdb's copy, which holds only in-frame ones; the method was immunoSEQ multiplex PCR. Clone size and the V and J calls come from that table; the DNA yielded D and trimming. Of approximately 120,000 clones listed, approximately 84% were seen once; the top ten hold roughly 6.5%.

Sequences were obtained from peripheral blood. The chain joins TRBV2 to TRBJ1-6, with D possibly TRBD1 on 6 matching bases. This TCR was recovered from a woman aged 45 to 65 with acute or convalescent COVID-19. CDR3 in amino acids: CASSGTSSNSPLHF. CDR3 DNA sequence: TGTGCCAGTTCCGGGACATCAAGTAATTCACCCCTCCACTTT.